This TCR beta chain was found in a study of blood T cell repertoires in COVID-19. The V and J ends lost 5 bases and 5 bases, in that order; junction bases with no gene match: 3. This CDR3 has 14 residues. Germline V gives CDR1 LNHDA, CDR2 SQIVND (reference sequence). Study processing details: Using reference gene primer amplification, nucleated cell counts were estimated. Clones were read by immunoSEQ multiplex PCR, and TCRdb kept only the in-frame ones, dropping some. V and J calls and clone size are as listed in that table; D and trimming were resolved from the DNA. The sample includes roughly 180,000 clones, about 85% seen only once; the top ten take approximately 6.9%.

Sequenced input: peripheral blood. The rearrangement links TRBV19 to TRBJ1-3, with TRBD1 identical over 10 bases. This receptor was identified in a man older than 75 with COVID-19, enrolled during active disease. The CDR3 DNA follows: TGTGCCAGTAGTTGGGACAGGGGTAGAAACACCATATATTTT. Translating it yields CASSWDRGRNTIYF.